The rows below give T cell receptor beta chains drawn from one sample of a study of cytomegalovirus exposure and HLA in healthy donors. Some clones are missing from TCRdb's copy, which holds only in-frame ones; the method was immunoSEQ multiplex PCR. The profile shows more than 150,000 clones, 81% of them singletons. What was sequenced was PBMCs. The receptors here all came from a man aged 50 to 60 in good health and CMV-seropositive. CDR3s include the opening cysteine and the closing phenylalanine or tryptophan. The D gene is left open where the match is weak. Some rows mark clone size as missing; the rest say once, few, many or name a class of expanded clone.

V gene	CDR3 length	D gene	clone size	J gene	CDR3 protein	CDR3 DNA
TRBV6-1	14	TRBD1	.	TRBJ2-7	CASRGTASSYEQYF	TGTGCCAGCAGGGGGACAGCGAGCTCCTACGAGCAGTACTTC
TRBV19	14	.	.	TRBJ1-4	CASSYRPTNEKLFF	TGTGCCAGCTCCTACAGGCCAACTAATGAAAAACTGTTTTTT
TRBV30	13	TRBD1	.	TRBJ2-2	CAWSVQGTGELFF	TGTGCCTGGAGTGTACAGGGGACCGGGGAGCTGTTTTTT
TRBV11-2	15	.	.	TRBJ2-5	CASSLNRGGQETQYF	TGTGCCAGCAGCTTAAACAGGGGGGGGCAAGAGACCCAGTACTTC
TRBV11-2	15	.	.	TRBJ1-3	CASSLDRGAGNTIYF	TGTGCCAGCAGCTTAGACAGAGGTGCGGGAAACACCATATATTTT
TRBV2	14	.	few	TRBJ2-3	CASSGSSLTDTQYF	TGTGCCAGCAGTGGTAGTTCTTTGACAGATACGCAGTATTTT
TRBV7-9	13	.	.	TRBJ2-1	CASTRDSYNEQFF	TGTGCCAGCACCAGGGACTCCTACAATGAGCAGTTCTTC
TRBV7-8	14	TRBD2	.	TRBJ2-5	CASSYRGGQETQYF	TGTGCCAGCAGCTACCGGGGGGGCCAAGAGACCCAGTACTTC
TRBV7-8	18	.	.	TRBJ1-5	CASSLAPVFGTTNQPQHF	TGTGCCAGCAGCTTAGCCCCCGTTTTCGGGACAACGAATCAGCCCCAGCATTTT
TRBV4-1	14	.	.	TRBJ2-5	CASSQADSRETQYF	TGCGCCAGCAGCCAAGCGGACAGCAGGGAGACCCAGTACTTC
TRBV11-2	13	.	.	TRBJ1-2	CASSLEAVYGYTF	TGTGCCAGCAGCTTAGAGGCAGTTTATGGCTACACCTTC
TRBV5-1	14	TRBD2	.	TRBJ2-3	CASTSGGGTDTQYF	TGCGCCAGCACTAGCGGGGGAGGCACAGATACGCAGTATTTT
TRBV10-3	15	TRBD1	few	TRBJ2-5	CAISLNRGAGETQYF	TGTGCCATCAGCCTTAACAGGGGCGCGGGAGAGACCCAGTACTTC
TRBV7-9	16	TRBD2	.	TRBJ2-5	CASSVSGRGSKETQYF	TGTGCCAGCAGCGTTAGCGGGAGGGGGTCCAAAGAGACCCAGTACTTC
TRBV2	15	TRBD2	once	TRBJ2-1	CASSVLAGQNNEQFF	TGTGCCAGCAGTGTCCTAGCGGGGCAGAACAATGAGCAGTTCTTC
TRBV9	16	TRBD1	once	TRBJ2-7	CASSVGGQGRDYEQYF	TGTGCCAGCAGCGTAGGTGGACAGGGGCGCGACTACGAGCAGTACTTC
TRBV5-6	16	.	.	TRBJ2-6	CASTFPRRSGANVLTF	TGTGCCAGCACCTTTCCCCGCCGGTCTGGGGCCAACGTCCTGACTTTC
TRBV9	12	.	.	TRBJ1-2	CASVRSDYGYTF	TGTGCCAGCGTGCGGTCTGACTATGGCTACACCTTC
TRBV28	16	.	.	TRBJ1-2	CASSLLQGPSSWGYTF	TGTGCCAGCAGTTTATTACAGGGTCCATCGAGTTGGGGCTACACCTTC
TRBV28	16	TRBD2	.	TRBJ2-5	CASSLGGLAGQETQYF	TGTGCCAGCAGTTTAGGGGGACTAGCGGGACAAGAGACCCAGTACTTC
TRBV7-9	14	TRBD2	.	TRBJ2-7	CASSWTSGGYEQYF	TGTGCCAGCAGCTGGACTAGCGGGGGCTACGAGCAGTACTTC
TRBV6-1	13	.	.	TRBJ1-4	CASRTDNNEKLFF	TGTGCCAGCAGAACGGACAATAATGAAAAACTGTTTTTT
TRBV27	14	TRBD1	once	TRBJ2-4	CASSSRGLRGIQYF	TGTGCCAGCAGTTCGAGGGGGCTCCGAGGTATTCAGTACTTC
TRBV5-1	14	.	.	TRBJ2-7	CASSFRATSYEQYF	TGCGCCAGCAGCTTTAGGGCTACTAGCTACGAGCAGTACTTC
TRBV29-1	12	.	.	TRBJ2-3	CSVDPVGDTQYF	TGCAGCGTTGACCCGGTCGGTGATACGCAGTATTTT
TRBV7-9	13	.	.	TRBJ2-2	CARQGQGTGELFF	TGTGCCAGACAGGGTCAGGGGACCGGGGAGCTGTTTTTT
TRBV30	13	.	.	TRBJ1-5	CAWSDRANQPQHF	TGTGCCTGGAGTGACAGGGCAAATCAGCCCCAGCATTTT
TRBV9	15	.	.	TRBJ2-7	CASSAGGSLAYEQYF	TGTGCCAGCAGCGCAGGAGGGAGTCTTGCCTACGAGCAGTACTTC
TRBV5-1	12	.	.	TRBJ2-3	CASSLYRDTQYF	TGCGCCAGCAGCTTGTATAGAGATACGCAGTATTTT
TRBV11-3	14	.	.	TRBJ1-1	CASSLGRTNTEAFF	TGTGCCAGCAGCTTGGGCAGAACGAACACTGAAGCTTTCTTT
TRBV7-2	14	.	.	TRBJ2-2	CASGARAITGELFF	TGTGCCAGCGGCGCCAGGGCGATCACCGGGGAGCTGTTTTTT
TRBV18	14	.	once	TRBJ2-7	CASSPPYSGYEQYF	TGTGCCAGCTCACCACCTTACTCGGGGTACGAGCAGTACTTC
TRBV5-7	16	.	.	TRBJ2-4	CASSVKGVAAKNIQYF	TGTGCCAGCAGCGTTAAGGGGGTTGCGGCCAAAAACATTCAGTACTTC
TRBV6-5	11	TRBD1	once	TRBJ1-5	CASSQGGPQHF	TGTGCCAGCAGCCAGGGGGGGCCCCAGCATTTT
TRBV2	13	TRBD1	.	TRBJ2-1	CASSGQPYNEQFF	TGTGCCAGCTCGGGACAGCCCTACAATGAGCAGTTCTTC
TRBV10-3	14	.	.	TRBJ1-5	CAISAGPSNQPQHF	TGTGCCATCTCGGCGGGGCCTAGCAATCAGCCCCAGCATTTT
TRBV9	16	.	.	TRBJ2-2	CASSVDGGSNTGELFF	TGTGCCAGCAGCGTAGATGGGGGGTCGAACACCGGGGAGCTGTTTTTT
TRBV9	15	.	few	TRBJ1-1	CASSVGGGENTEAFF	TGTGCCAGCAGCGTAGGTGGGGGGGAGAACACTGAAGCTTTCTTT
TRBV27	16	.	.	TRBJ2-3	CASSLKPTGGVHTQYF	TGTGCCAGCAGTTTAAAACCCACCGGGGGTGTACATACGCAGTATTTT
TRBV15	15	TRBD1	once	TRBJ1-1	CATSREGTGIPEAFF	TGTGCCACCAGCAGAGAAGGGACAGGGATTCCTGAAGCTTTCTTT
TRBV28	16	TRBD2	.	TRBJ2-1	CASLSGGESSYNEQFF	TGTGCCAGCCTAAGCGGGGGCGAAAGCTCCTACAATGAGCAGTTCTTC
TRBV28	13	.	.	TRBJ1-2	CASSTPRVYGYTF	TGTGCCAGCAGCACTCCTCGGGTCTATGGCTACACCTTC
TRBV2	19	TRBD2	few	TRBJ2-5	CASSLSGGRGGLSVETQYF	TGTGCCAGCAGTCTTTCGGGGGGGCGGGGGGGCCTCTCAGTGGAGACCCAGTACTTC
TRBV19	15	TRBD1	.	TRBJ1-2	CASSIWTGIGYGYTF	TGTGCCAGTAGTATATGGACAGGGATCGGCTATGGCTACACCTTC
TRBV7-3	13	.	.	TRBJ1-1	CASSQDRNTEAFF	TGTGCCAGCAGCCAGGACAGGAACACTGAAGCTTTCTTT
TRBV9	14	.	.	TRBJ1-2	CASSVTGHSDGYTF	TGTGCCAGCAGCGTAACCGGACATTCGGATGGCTACACCTTC
TRBV7-2	15	TRBD1	.	TRBJ1-3	CASSSGQVSGNTIYF	TGTGCCAGCAGCTCGGGACAGGTCTCTGGAAACACCATATATTTT
TRBV18	18	TRBD2	.	TRBJ2-4	CASSPSGGRAIHKNIQYF	TGTGCCAGCTCACCATCGGGGGGGCGGGCGATTCACAAAAACATTCAGTACTTC
TRBV5-4	14	TRBD2	.	TRBJ2-1	CASSSGLGGSEQFF	TGTGCCAGCAGCTCCGGACTAGGAGGGAGTGAGCAGTTCTTC
TRBV7-9	13	.	once	TRBJ2-1	CASSFLQEAEQFF	TGTGCCAGCAGCTTTCTGCAGGAGGCTGAGCAGTTCTTC
TRBV11-2	14	.	.	TRBJ2-1	CASSLLRTDNEQFF	TGTGCCAGCAGCCTTCTTCGGACAGACAATGAGCAGTTCTTC
TRBV7-2	15	TRBD2	.	TRBJ2-4	CASSFSGSAINIQYF	TGTGCCAGCAGCTTTAGCGGGAGTGCGATAAACATTCAGTACTTC
TRBV6-5	13	.	.	TRBJ2-1	CASRRDSYNEQFF	TGTGCCAGCAGGAGAGACAGCTACAATGAGCAGTTCTTC
TRBV28	17	TRBD1	.	TRBJ1-1	CASSLEGAGWMNTEAFF	TGTGCCAGCAGTTTAGAGGGGGCTGGCTGGATGAACACTGAAGCTTTCTTT
TRBV2	15	TRBD2	few	TRBJ2-1	CASRGLAGVGDEQFF	TGTGCCAGCAGGGGACTAGCGGGAGTCGGCGATGAGCAGTTCTTC
TRBV9	15	TRBD2	.	TRBJ2-1	CASSATLAGGTEQFF	TGTGCCAGCAGCGCGACTCTGGCGGGGGGTACTGAGCAGTTCTTC
TRBV2	15	TRBD2	.	TRBJ2-7	CASSETSGESYEQYF	TGTGCCAGCAGTGAGACTAGCGGAGAGTCCTACGAGCAGTACTTC
TRBV11-1	16	TRBD2	once	TRBJ2-5	CASSLIGGASQETQYF	TGTGCCAGCAGCTTAATCGGGGGGGCTTCCCAAGAGACCCAGTACTTC
TRBV7-2	12	.	.	TRBJ2-7	CASSWLQSEQYF	TGTGCCAGCAGCTGGTTACAAAGCGAGCAGTACTTC
TRBV7-8	15	TRBD1	.	TRBJ2-3	CASSPGTGATDTQYF	TGTGCCAGCAGCCCGGGGACAGGGGCCACAGATACGCAGTATTTT